This TCR beta chain was identified in a study of STAT5B mutations in CD4+ large granular lymphocyte leukemia. Libraries were prepared by immunoSEQ multiplex PCR; TCRdb keeps only in-frame clonotypes and omits some of them. The sample holds roughly 34,000 clones, around 80% seen once. A note on this clone: Its antigen is unidentified.

The ends were cut back, 1 base at V and 0 bases at J, with 12 bases in the middle. Germline values: CDR1 SGHRS, CDR2 YFSETQ. This CDR3 spans 16 amino acids. Study conclusions and caveats: 8/27 top patient clones versus 2/35 control clones were TRBV06-family. Data were not HLA-matched across samples. Patient CD4-sorted repertoires looked more clonal than healthy CD4+ repertoires, even without putative leukemic clones.

This TCR came from a human donor in good health. The chain carries TRBV5-1 and TRBJ2-3; D might be TRBD1 (6 bases). The material sequenced was CD4+ T cells from blood buffy coats. The CDR3 protein is CASSLYGGLSTDTQYF. CDR3 sequence (DNA): TGCGCCAGCAGCTTGTATGGGGGCTTGAGCACAGATACGCAGTATTTT.